Listed below are T cell receptor beta chains from one sample, sequenced in a study of cytomegalovirus exposure and HLA in healthy donors. Profiled with immunoSEQ multiplex PCR; TCRdb holds only in-frame clones, not every one. This sample has over 100,000 clones, with less than 80% found just once. Sample: PBMCs. These receptors originate from a man aged 35-49 years in good health and CMV-seropositive. CDR3s include the opening cysteine and the closing phenylalanine or tryptophan.

V	CDR3
TRBV6-5	CASSYGQGNQPQHF
TRBV28	CASSFGYRTYEQYF
TRBV5-1	CASSSLSGRGGYEQYF
TRBV5-6	CASSLWGTGNQPQHF
TRBV15	CATSRDQGSFYGYTF
TRBV27	CASSFREGGGATDTQYF
TRBV6-6	CASSRTSGVGETQYF
TRBV5-1	CASRKVGRGHEQYF
TRBV10-2	CASSFDGGKSGYTF
TRBV27	CASGTGLAGETQYF
TRBV27	CASRPDRIVSYEQYF
TRBV6-5	CASRDSLNYGYTF
TRBV5-6	CASSLPLGQGYEQYF
TRBV5-6	CASSFRTEAFF
TRBV18	CASSPVRDRGSTEKLFF
TRBV7-9	CASRPGQGVADTQYF
TRBV30	CAWSAGPGGHQPQHF
TRBV9	CASSVDLAGGNEQYF
TRBV9	CASSVMGTGNEKLFF